A selection of T cell receptor beta chains follows, all from one sample in a study of shared clonotypes between healthy human individuals. The repertoire was sequenced with immunoSEQ multiplex PCR; TCRdb's copy has only in-frame clones and lacks some. The sample contains millions of clones, about 95% of which appear only once. The sequencing sample was made of naive CD4+ T cells sorted from blood. The receptors stem from a man younger than 35 in good health. Both conserved end residues are part of each CDR3. D genes are given only for firm matches. Where a row states a size, it is once, few, many or the class of an expanded clone; other rows omit it.

NA | TRBJ2-7 | TRBV7-2 | TRBD2 | CASSQSGRTQGEQYF | TGTGCCAGCAGCCAGAGCGGGAGGACCCAGGGAGAGCAGTACTTC
NA | TRBJ1-1 | TRBV11-2 | NA | CASSLGQGNTEAFF | TGTGCCAGCAGCTTAGGACAAGGAAACACTGAAGCTTTCTTT
NA | TRBJ1-2 | TRBV5-1 | NA | CASSLDFAGNGYTF | TGCGCCAGCAGCTTGGATTTCGCAGGGAATGGCTACACCTTC
NA | TRBJ1-6 | TRBV10-1 | TRBD1 | CASSAETGVTPLHF | TGCGCCAGCAGTGCCGAGACAGGGGTGACACCCCTCCACTTT
once | TRBJ1-2 | TRBV27 | TRBD1 | CASRPGGGNYGYTF | TGTGCCAGCAGACCAGGGGGCGGCAACTATGGCTACACCTTC
NA | TRBJ2-1 | TRBV19 | TRBD1 | CASSILSRDRAGNEQFF | TGTGCCAGTAGTATATTAAGTAGGGACAGGGCGGGCAATGAGCAGTTCTTC
NA | TRBJ1-1 | TRBV27 | NA | CASSLSRGTEAFF | TGTGCCAGCAGTTTATCGCGGGGAACTGAAGCTTTCTTT
NA | TRBJ2-7 | TRBV30 | NA | CAWARGGDSYEQYF | TGTGCCTGGGCGCGAGGCGGAGACTCCTACGAGCAGTACTTC
once | TRBJ2-7 | TRBV6-1 | NA | CASSNSHEQYF | TGTGCCAGCAGTAACTCCCACGAGCAGTACTTC
NA | TRBJ1-1 | TRBV2 | NA | CASSETVLNTEAFF | TGTGCCAGCAGTGAAACGGTTCTGAACACTGAAGCTTTCTTT
NA | TRBJ1-4 | TRBV28 | TRBD1 | CASSRRQGTNEKLFF | TGTGCCAGCAGTCGTAGACAGGGAACTAATGAAAAACTGTTTTTT
NA | TRBJ2-5 | TRBV2 | TRBD2 | CASSEGGGLQTQYF | TGTGCCAGCAGTGAAGGGGGGGGTCTCCAGACCCAGTACTTC